Below, one TCR beta chain is given with its context. The antigen is not known. A second PCR of roughly 7 to 11 cycles used a sample-barcoded 5' primer and a J-beta primer mix. Carrying 12 random nucleotides, a template-switch adaptor labeled each individual cDNA molecule. TCRdb independently ran MiXCR on the 5' RACE reads; one entry per CDR3 protein. Counted here are more than 500,000 distinct CDR3 sequences, roughly a quarter occurring once; the ten biggest clones make up approximately 17%. This entry comes from a study of blood T cells in healthy people across ages. Regarding the study as a whole: CMV status of donors was unknown, possibly confounding expanded clonotype changes. Age advanced and TCR beta diversity per million T cells fell, roughly linearly.

Trimming took off 6 bases at V and 2 bases at J, with 11 bases between the two ends. Germline lookup yields CDR1 LNHNV and CDR2 YYDKDF (reference sequence). The length of the CDR3 is 14 residues. Extraction of total RNA produced a minimum of 5 micrograms from each sample. This clonotype was sampled from a woman in her seventies in good health. The chain joins TRBV15 to TRBJ2-1, with D uncertain. The sample consisted of blood. The DNA of the CDR3 is TGTGCCACCAGACCGGGCCAACCCTACAATGAGCAGTTCTTC. It is translated as CATRPGQPYNEQFF.